The entry below gives a single TCR beta chain sequence along with its context. TCRdb's copy holds only in-frame clones and misses some; the assay was immunoSEQ multiplex PCR. Among around 250,000 clones, 60% to 75% were seen once, and the ten largest hold roughly 14%. Libraries of TCR beta were made from 2 to 2.5 micrograms of genomic DNA that came from cryopreserved PBMCs. The data belong to a study of cytotoxic CD8 clonotypes in ibrutinib-treated CLL. For the study at large: Across the patients, 10 to 12 were relapsed/refractory, some 14 treatment-naive and 17 to 18 IGHV unmutated.

The clonotype was recovered from a human donor with chronic lymphocytic leukemia. The starting material was PBMCs, obtained after 24 months of ibrutinib treatment.

CDR3 DNA: TGTGCCAGCATGCCGGGTTGGAACACTGAAGCTTTCTTT. It encodes CASMPGWNTEAFF. The chain recombines TRBV25-1 with TRBJ1-1; D not resolved. The germline gives CDR1 MGHDK, CDR2 SYGVNS. This CDR3 has 13 residues. The V and J ends lost 7 bases and 1 base respectively, with 10 bases between them.